This TCR beta chain appears in the sequencing data of a study of T cell responses to AZD1222 COVID-19 vaccine (dated by TCRdb to the early 2020s). Concerning the study at large: Because spike-specific TCR depth and breadth did not differ between the two schedules, AZD1222 recipients who got a second dose at roughly 4 weeks were pooled with those who got a second dose at roughly 12 weeks. TCR sequencing was performed for about 250 trial participants, of whom around 200 were given two doses of AZD1222 and around 26 were given two doses of MenACWY control vaccine. Trial participants were enrolled by age into subgroups of 18-55, 56-69 and 70-plus years, and around 140, 26 and 57 TCR-sequenced participants, respectively, were included in these subgroups. Overall study results and their limits: Reportedly, almost half of the unique spike-specific TCRs recognized epitopes lying outside the regions that are mutated in the B.1.351 and B.1.1.7 variants. After two AZD1222 doses, spike-specific TCR breadth and depth were significantly higher than at day 0 and than in MenACWY recipients. In the small 56-69-year group, the increase in depth fell short of significance, most likely because of low power. Only a handful of AZD1222 recipients were SARS-CoV-2 seropositive at baseline, limiting conclusions about previously exposed vaccinees. Because no day 14 peak-response samples were available, the repertoires could be characterized only after the peak T cell response. The whole spike protein was spanned by vaccine-associated CD4 TCRs, and dominant responses were seen in regions 160-218 and 743-854. Most participants were white British and females outnumbered males, and the authors suggested that clonal diversity may have been underestimated.

In the paper's terms, the time point label means: baseline before first vaccination. Vaccinee samples came from UK trials COV001 and COV002, including a single-blind randomized controlled phase 2/3 trial of AZD1222 (ChAdOx1 nCoV-19) in healthy adults. For TCRbeta chain sequencing, PBMC samples from trial participants were taken at day 0 and at day 28 after the second dose. The CDR3 regions of human TCRbeta chains were subjected to immunosequencing. The study's own analysis went as follows. TCRs in the repertoires were compared against a reference library of SARS-CoV-2-specific TCRs that had been generated with the MIRA antigen-specificity platform. Breadth was defined as the fraction of unique TCRs that were SARS-CoV-2-associated. Depth was defined as the fraction of total T cells that were SARS-CoV-2-associated. Using the MIRA data, every spike-specific TCR was mapped to the spike region that the TCR reacted to and assigned to either a CD4 or a CD8 class. Log10-transformed breadth and depth values were compared by one-way ANOVA with Sidak's multiple comparisons tests. TCRdb took this table from immuneACCESS and kept in-frame rearrangements with V and J called. Such tables lack part of the clones; where checked against another copy, unresolved V genes explain under half of the gap, and the rest is unexplained. That table supplies the V and J calls and clone size; D and trimming were determined from the DNA. This sample comprises roughly 200,000 clones, almost 90% of them detected only once. The ten largest clones take up roughly 7.7% of the sample.

Details on this clone: Its specific antigen is unknown. One base away there is no much larger clone; base qualities are not given.

CDR1 and CDR2, looked up from the germline V gene (reference sequence), are SGHNT and YYREEE. There are 14 amino acids in the CDR3, from cysteine to phenylalanine inclusive. Only the CDR3 DNA stays, 42 bases, in frame from base 1. V was cut back by 2 bases and J by 4 bases, leaving a gap of 9 bases between them. The starting material was peripheral blood, obtained on day 0 of AZD1222 vaccination. The TCR was taken from an adult in good health. The rearranged segments are TRBV5-4 and TRBJ1-4; the D gene is perhaps TRBD1, on 5 matching bases. The nucleotide sequence is given as TGTGCCAGCAGCTTAGACAGAGATAATGAAAAACTGTTTTTT. It specifies CASSLDRDNEKLFF.